This T cell receptor beta chain derives from a study of early T cells in non-severe SARS-CoV-2 infection. Background on the study: Investigators sequenced bulk RNA drawn from unsorted whole blood, and chains remained unpaired. Points from the study as a whole: Using VDJdb, the matching emphasized anti-spike CD8 responses while missing private and CD4 specificities.

With 6 bases clipped from V and 2 bases from J, the junction kept 2 bases outside the gene matches. CDR1 and CDR2 (germline): DFQATT, SNEGSKA (reference sequence). The length of the CDR3 is 12 residues. Separate cDNA molecules each had unique molecular identifiers attached to them. TCRdb itself ran the 5' RACE reads through MiXCR, one entry per CDR3 protein. The sample gives some 77,000 distinct CDR3 sequences, around 8.7% of which show up once; about 4.8% is in the top ten. This clonotype has a handful of counts. Its antigen is not identified. The material sequenced was whole blood. The sequence derives from an adult who was a healthcare worker with PCR-confirmed SARS-CoV-2 infection or an uninfected control (not recorded which). The gene calls are TRBV20-1 and TRBJ2-3, with 7 bases matching TRBD1. The CDR3 nucleotides are TGCAGTGCCGGGACAGTCACAGATACGCAGTATTTT. Amino acids: CSAGTVTDTQYF.